This TCR beta chain was identified in a study of early T cells in non-severe SARS-CoV-2 infection (dated by TCRdb to the early 2020s). Context from the whole study: Because TCR sequencing was done on bulk RNA from unsorted whole blood, the alpha and beta chains could not be paired. On the study overall, not on this receptor specifically: VDJdb matching was skewed toward anti-spike CD8 responses, so virus-specific expansions were likely underestimated and private and CD4 specificities were missed.

This clonotype has at least ten counts. Its antigen target is currently unknown. Nothing much larger sits one base from this clone, and base qualities are not available. The library was prepared using 5' RACE. TCRdb lists the instrument as NextSeq 500. To correct for sequencing error and PCR bias, the TCR library protocol tagged individual cDNA molecules with unique molecular identifiers. Both TCR alpha and beta chains were sequenced, and tight co-correlation was observed between alpha and beta sequence abundances in each sample. The paper's processing steps were these. Decombinator V4 was used to annotate the V gene, J gene and CDR3 of the TCR sequences. Expanded TCRs were defined as changing significantly between any two time points under a Poisson model with p below 0.0001. Abundances of TCRs were expressed as counts per million after normalisation to the total number of TCRs sequenced in each sample. TRAV1-2 paired with TRAJ12, TRAJ20 or TRAJ33 defined MAIT TCRs, while TRAV10 paired with TRAJ18 defined iNKT TCRs. VDJdb, accessed on 1 November 2021, was searched for TCRs annotated for CMV, EBV and SARS-CoV-2, and TCRs annotated for more than one antigen were excluded. TCRdb trimmed the raw reads at Q25, called clones with MiXCR and kept productive beta chains. Rows with one shared CDR3 protein collapse into an entry with the most common genes and DNA. It is TCRdb's table, rather than the study itself, that gives the V and J calls and clone size. This sample gives tens of thousands of distinct CDR3 sequences in total; about 3.7% of them show up just once. The top ten clones comprise 5.5% to 7% of the sample.

The study was a case-control design nested within a healthcare worker cohort in London, UK, with weekly nasopharyngeal swab PCR tests and blood sampling. Between 23 and 31 March 2020, the week of the UK lockdown, healthcare workers were enrolled and then followed up weekly for as long as 16 weeks. V is pared back by 1 base and J by 5 bases, with 18 bases lying between the germline termini. The CDR3 covers 16 residues, taking in both the cysteine and the phenylalanine. The read is trimmed to its CDR3 DNA, 48 bases read in frame from base 1. Per the germline V gene (reference sequence), SEHNR is the CDR1 and FQNEAQ is the CDR2.

The specimen sequenced was whole blood. The V and J segments used are TRBV7-9 and TRBJ2-7, with the D call tentatively TRBD1 or TRBD2, each fitting 5 bases. The source of this sequence is an adult who was a healthcare worker with PCR-confirmed SARS-CoV-2 infection or an uninfected control (not recorded which). The CDR3 reads CASSLVGAPPTDEQYF. The DNA reads TGTGCCAGCAGCTTAGTCGGGGCACCGCCTACGGACGAGCAGTACTTC. Extended through the reference TRBV7-9 and TRBJ2-7 proteins, this CDR3 yields the full variable domain: DTGVSQNPRHKITKRGQNVTFRCDPISEHNRLYWYRQTLGQGPEFLTYFQNEAQLEKSRLLSDRFSAERPKGSFSTLEIQRTEQGDSAMYLCASSLVGAPPTDEQYFGPGTRLTVT.